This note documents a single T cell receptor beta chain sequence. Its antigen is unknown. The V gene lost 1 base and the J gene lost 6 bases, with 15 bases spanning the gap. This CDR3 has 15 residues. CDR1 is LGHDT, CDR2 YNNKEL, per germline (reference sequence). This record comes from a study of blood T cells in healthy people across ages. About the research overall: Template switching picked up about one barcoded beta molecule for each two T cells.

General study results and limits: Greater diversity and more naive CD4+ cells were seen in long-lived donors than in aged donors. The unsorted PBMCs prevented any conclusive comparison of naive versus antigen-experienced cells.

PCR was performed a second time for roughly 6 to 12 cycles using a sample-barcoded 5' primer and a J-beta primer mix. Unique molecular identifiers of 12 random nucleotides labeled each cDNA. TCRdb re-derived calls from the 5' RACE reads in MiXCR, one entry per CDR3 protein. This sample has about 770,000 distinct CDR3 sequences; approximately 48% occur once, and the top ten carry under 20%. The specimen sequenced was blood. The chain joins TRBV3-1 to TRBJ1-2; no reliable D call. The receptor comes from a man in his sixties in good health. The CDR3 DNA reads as TGTGCCAGCAGCCAAGGTGACGGGCACGGCCATGGCTACACCTTC. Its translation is CASSQGDGHGHGYTF.